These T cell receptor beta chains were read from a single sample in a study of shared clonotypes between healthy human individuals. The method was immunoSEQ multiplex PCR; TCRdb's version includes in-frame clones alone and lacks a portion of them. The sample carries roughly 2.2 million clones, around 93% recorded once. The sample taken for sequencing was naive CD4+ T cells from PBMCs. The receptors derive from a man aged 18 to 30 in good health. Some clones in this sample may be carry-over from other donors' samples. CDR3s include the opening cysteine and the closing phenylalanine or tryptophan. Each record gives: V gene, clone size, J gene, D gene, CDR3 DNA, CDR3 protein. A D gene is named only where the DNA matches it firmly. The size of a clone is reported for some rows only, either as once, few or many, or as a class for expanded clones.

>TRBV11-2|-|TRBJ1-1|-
TGTGCCAGCAGGGTAACGATTGGGGTGAACACTGAAGCTTTCTTT
CASRVTIGVNTEAFF
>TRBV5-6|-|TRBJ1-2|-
TGTGCCAGCATCCTAAGGGGGAGAGCTAACTATGGCTACACCTTC
CASILRGRANYGYTF
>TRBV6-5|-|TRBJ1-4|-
TGTGCCAGCAGTTACTCAGGGATGGAAAAACTGTTTTTT
CASSYSGMEKLFF
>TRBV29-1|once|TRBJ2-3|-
TGCAGCGCCCAAGGCGGGGGCGCGGGAGATACGCAGTATTTT
CSAQGGGAGDTQYF
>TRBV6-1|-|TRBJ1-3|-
TGTGCCAGCAGTACCCGCGTCAGCGCTGGAAACACCATATATTTT
CASSTRVSAGNTIYF
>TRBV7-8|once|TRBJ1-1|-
TGTGCCAGCAGCTTAGCGGCAGGTAACACTGAAGCTTTCTTT
CASSLAAGNTEAFF
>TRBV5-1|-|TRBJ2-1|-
TGCGCCAGCAGCCAGGGAGCCACTGGCTACAATGAGCAGTTCTTC
CASSQGATGYNEQFF
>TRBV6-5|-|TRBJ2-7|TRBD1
TGTGCCAGCAGCTCTGACAGGGGATACGAGCAGTACTTC
CASSSDRGYEQYF
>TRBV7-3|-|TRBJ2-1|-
TGTGCCAGCAGCAGAACAGCGAGGGGTAACAATGAGCAGTTCTTC
CASSRTARGNNEQFF
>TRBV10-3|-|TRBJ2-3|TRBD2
TGTGCCATCAACCGCGGGAGGGGGGGAGATACGCAGTATTTT
CAINRGRGGDTQYF
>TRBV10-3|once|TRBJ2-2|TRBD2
TGTGCCACCAACGGGGGGGGGCTGAACACCGGGGAGCTGTTTTTT
CATNGGGLNTGELFF
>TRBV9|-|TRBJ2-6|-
TGTGCCAGTAATTCGGGGACCCGCCTACTATCTGGGGCCAACGTCCTGACTTTC
CASNSGTRLLSGANVLTF
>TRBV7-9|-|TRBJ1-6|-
TGTGCCAGCAGCTTGGCCCCCCCGGGGGCCTATAATTCACCCCTCCACTTT
CASSLAPPGAYNSPLHF
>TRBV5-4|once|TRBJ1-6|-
TGTGCCAGCAACCGGGGGGGGCGAGACAATTCACCCCTCCACTTT
CASNRGGRDNSPLHF
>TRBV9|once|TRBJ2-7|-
TGTGCCAGCAGCGTAGGGCCGTCTGTAGAGCAGTACTTC
CASSVGPSVEQYF
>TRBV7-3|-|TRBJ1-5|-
TGTGCCAGCAGCTTAATAGGGGGCAATCAGCCCCAGCATTTT
CASSLIGGNQPQHF
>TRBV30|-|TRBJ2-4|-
TGTGCCTGGAGACGCCCACAGGGATTGGCCAAAAACATTCAGTACTTC
CAWRRPQGLAKNIQYF
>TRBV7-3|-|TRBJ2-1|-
TGTGCCAGCAGCTTAATGCCAAATCCTTACTCCTACAATGAGCAGTTCTTC
CASSLMPNPYSYNEQFF
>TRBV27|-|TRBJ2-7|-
TGTGCCAGCAGTTTTAGGGGGGCCTACGAGCAGTACTTC
CASSFRGAYEQYF
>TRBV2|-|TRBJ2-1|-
TGTGCCGGAACCCTTTGGGACCACCCCCGAGGGTTCTTC
CAGTLWDHPRGFF
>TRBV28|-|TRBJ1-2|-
TGTGCCAGCAGTCCGGGGGGGTTTGGCTACACCTTC
CASSPGGFGYTF
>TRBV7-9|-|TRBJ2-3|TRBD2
TGTGCCAGCAGCTTAGGCCCTAGCGGGAGAACAGATACGCAGTATTTT
CASSLGPSGRTDTQYF
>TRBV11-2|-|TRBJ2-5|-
TGTGCCAGCAGCTCGCGGGCGTACCAAGAGACCCAGTACTTC
CASSSRAYQETQYF
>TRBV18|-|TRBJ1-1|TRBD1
TGTGCCAGCTCACCCGCTGTGTCAGGGGGGACTGAAGCTTTCTTT
CASSPAVSGGTEAFF
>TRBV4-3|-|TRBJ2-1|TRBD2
TGCGCCAGCAGCCAGGCTATAGCGGGAGGGCCCTGGAATGAGCAGTTCTTC
CASSQAIAGGPWNEQFF
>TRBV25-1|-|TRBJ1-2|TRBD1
TGTGCCAGCAGTGAGTCTGGACAGGGGGGCAGCTATGGCTACACCTTC
CASSESGQGGSYGYTF
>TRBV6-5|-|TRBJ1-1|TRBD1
TGTGCCAGCAGTTACGGACAGGGAAGTTTTGCTTTCTTT
CASSYGQGSFAFF
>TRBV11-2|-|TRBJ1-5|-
TGTGCCAGCAGCTTAGTTACAGGAGGCAATCAGCCCCAGCATTTT
CASSLVTGGNQPQHF
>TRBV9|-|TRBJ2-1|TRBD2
TGTGCCAGCAGCGTATTAGGGCTAGCGGGAGTCAATGAGCAGTTCTTC
CASSVLGLAGVNEQFF
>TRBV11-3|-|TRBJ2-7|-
TGTGCCAGCAGCTTAAAGGCAGGCGAGCAGTACTTC
CASSLKAGEQYF
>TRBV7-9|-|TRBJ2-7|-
TGTGCCAGCAGCTTAACGGGGGTACGGTTCGAGCAGTACTTC
CASSLTGVRFEQYF
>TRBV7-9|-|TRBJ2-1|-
TGTGCCAGCAGCTTAGTATTTGAGACAGAGTACAATGAGCAGTTCTTC
CASSLVFETEYNEQFF
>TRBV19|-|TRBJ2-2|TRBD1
TGTGCCAGTAGTATAGTAGGGCTCACAGGGGCGAACACCGGGGAGCTGTTTTTT
CASSIVGLTGANTGELFF
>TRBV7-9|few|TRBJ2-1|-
TGTGCCAGCAGCTTAAGAGGCCAGGAGCAGTTCTTC
CASSLRGQEQFF
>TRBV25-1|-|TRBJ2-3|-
TGTGCCAGCAGTAGCATTCCGGATACGCAGTATTTT
CASSSIPDTQYF
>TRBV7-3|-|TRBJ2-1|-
TGTGCCAGCAGCTTAGGACTGGGGAATGAGCAGTTCTTC
CASSLGLGNEQFF
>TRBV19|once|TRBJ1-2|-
TGTGCCAGTAGTAGCGGGATCCTCTATGGCTACACCTTC
CASSSGILYGYTF
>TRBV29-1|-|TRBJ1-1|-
TGCAGCGTTTCCCAGTCCTTGGGCACTGAAGCTTTCTTT
CSVSQSLGTEAFF
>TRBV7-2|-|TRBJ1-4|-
TGTGCCAGCAGCTTAGAATTCAATGAAAAACTGTTTTTT
CASSLEFNEKLFF
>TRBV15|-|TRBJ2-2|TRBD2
TGTGCCACCAGCAGCGGGAGGCCTTACACCGGGGAGCTGTTTTTT
CATSSGRPYTGELFF
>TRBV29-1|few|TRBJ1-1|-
TGCAGCTCGAGACCCCGCCAGGACACTGAAGCTTTCTTT
CSSRPRQDTEAFF
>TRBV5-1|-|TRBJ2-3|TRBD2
TGCGCCAGCAACTTAGCGGGAGGGACAGATACGCAGTATTTT
CASNLAGGTDTQYF
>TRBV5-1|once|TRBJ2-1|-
TGCGCCAGCAGCTTGGCCTCTGGGACTCAGGAGTTCTTC
CASSLASGTQEFF
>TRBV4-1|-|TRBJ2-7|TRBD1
TGCGCCAGCAGCCTCCGGGACAGTCATCTACACGAGCAGTACTTC
CASSLRDSHLHEQYF
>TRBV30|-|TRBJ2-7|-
TGTGCCTGGATTGTAGGGGCCGAGCAGTACTTC
CAWIVGAEQYF
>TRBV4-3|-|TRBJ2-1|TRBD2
TGCGCCAGCAGCCACCGGGAGGGCCGCAATGAGCAGTTCTTC
CASSHREGRNEQFF
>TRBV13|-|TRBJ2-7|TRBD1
TGTGCCAGCAGCTTCCGACAGGGCAGCACCTACGAGCAGTACTTC
CASSFRQGSTYEQYF
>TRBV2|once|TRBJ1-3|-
TGTGCCAGTCGTGACCAGGGAACCATTGGAAACACCATATATTTT
CASRDQGTIGNTIYF
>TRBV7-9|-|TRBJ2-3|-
TGTGCCAGCAGCTTATTGCCTTCAGGCGGGGCCGGAGATACGCAGTATTTT
CASSLLPSGGAGDTQYF
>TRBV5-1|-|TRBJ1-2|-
TGCGCCAGCAGCTTAGGCGGGCAGGGGTATGGCTACACCTTC
CASSLGGQGYGYTF
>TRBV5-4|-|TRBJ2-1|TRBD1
TGTGCCAGCAGCTTGGCCGGGACAGGGAATGAGCAGTTCTTC
CASSLAGTGNEQFF